This T cell receptor (beta chain) is from a study of Graves' ophthalmopathy and Graves' hyperthyroidism. The authors enrolled newly diagnosed hyperthyroidism patients aged 18 to 65 with under 2 months' duration. Fresh peripheral blood (less than 11 ml) yielded the PBMCs. This clonotype was detected many times. Germline V CDR1 and CDR2: MNHNS, SASEGT. The CDR3 runs to 15 residues. V was shortened by 6 bases and J by 4 bases, with 19 bases between the two germline ends. Scientists amplified the TCR beta CDR3 regions from RNA transcripts. A first-round RT-PCR used HTBI primers, followed by a second-round multiplex PCR. TCRdb analysed the multiplex PCR reads with MiXCR anew, one entry per CDR3 protein. The table records about 420,000 distinct CDR3 sequences, roughly 21% of them present only once.

The sample taken for sequencing was peripheral blood. The chain recombines TRBV6-1 with TRBJ2-7; tentatively, D is TRBD2 (6 bases). This TCR was recovered from a woman between 18 and 29 years old with stable Graves' hyperthyroidism. In DNA form, the CDR3 reads TGTGCCAGCAGGGAGGGACTTACAAGGACGTACGAGCAGTACTTC. Amino acids: CASREGLTRTYEQYF.